The 18 T cell receptor beta chains in this list originate from one sample, sequenced in a study of shared clonotypes between healthy human individuals. The method was immunoSEQ multiplex PCR; TCRdb's version includes in-frame clones alone and lacks a portion of them. The repertoire has over a million clones, around 97% of them found once; the top ten carry 1% to 1.5%. Sequenced sample: naive CD4+ T cells sorted from blood. As for subset: CD45RA+ positively selected. The receptors shown here come from a man under 40 in good health.

The chain joins TRBV28 to TRBJ1-1; D is undetermined. The CDR3 length is 12 residues. Trimming took off 2 bases at V and 11 bases at J, with 12 bases between the two ends. Germline V gene sequence: CDR1 MDHEN, CDR2 SYDVKM. Here the CDR3 reads CASSLGVTTAFF. CDR3 sequence (DNA): TGTGCCAGCAGTTTAGGGGTTACGACGGCTTTCTTT.

The chain recombines TRBV18 with TRBJ2-2, with TRBD2 matching 7 bases. Trimming took 6 bases from V and 0 from J; bases not matched to a gene: 1. The CDR3 extends over 14 amino acids. Germline V CDR1 and CDR2: KGHSH, LQKENI. The CDR3 DNA is TGTGCCAGCTCGGGACTACCGAACACCGGGGAGCTGTTTTTT. It yields the protein CASSGLPNTGELFF. Full variable domain (outside the CDR3, taken from reference TRBV18 and TRBJ2-2): NAGVMQNPRHLVRRRGQEARLRCSPMKGHSHVYWYRQLPEEGLKFMVYLQKENIIDESGMPKERFSAEFPKEGPSILRIQQVVRGDSAAYFCASSGLPNTGELFFGEGSRLTVL.

The chain employs TRBV29-1 and TRBJ2-5, with 12 bases aligning to TRBD2. Germline-derived CDR1 and CDR2 are SQVTM and ANQGSEA. This CDR3 is 14 amino acids long. V shed 7 bases and J 4 bases; nucleotides not matched to a gene: 7. The CDR3 loop is CSAQGLAGTETQYF. The CDR3 nucleotides are TGCAGCGCTCAGGGACTAGCGGGTACAGAGACCCAGTACTTC.

The chain joins TRBV18 to TRBJ1-3, with D hard to call. The CDR3 is 15 residues long. V shed 2 bases and J shed 4 bases, with 12 bases lying between them. Germline V lookup: CDR1 KGHSH, CDR2 LQKENI. The DNA for the CDR3 is TGTGCCAGCTCACCAGGGCCGGGGTCCGGAAACACCATATATTTT. Amino acids: CASSPGPGSGNTIYF.

V usage is TRBV28 and J usage is TRBJ1-1; D remains unclear. This CDR3 comprises 15 residues. V was pared by 8 bases and J by 1 base, with 17 bases between. CDR1 and CDR2 (germline): MDHEN, SYDVKM. The chain's CDR3 is CASSDSLMGNTEAFF. The CDR3, as DNA: TGTGCCAGCTCGGACTCACTCATGGGGAACACTGAAGCTTTCTTT.

The chain joins TRBV19 to TRBJ2-7, with a weak D call TRBD2 (6 bases). Germline V gene data show CDR1 as LNHDA and CDR2 as SQIVND (reference sequence). V was trimmed by 1 base and J by 4 bases, leaving 17 bases between them. The CDR3 runs to 16 residues. In nucleotides, the CDR3 is TGTGCCAGTAGTATAGCTAGACTAGTAAAGTCGTACGAGCAGTACTTC. Protein sequence: CASSIARLVKSYEQYF.

This clone was seen only a few times. The rearrangement uses TRBV11-2 and TRBJ1-1, with a tentative D call TRBD1 (6 bases). Trimming took 6 bases from V and 8 from J, leaving 19 bases between them. This CDR3 is 14 amino acids long. CDR1 and CDR2 (germline): SGHAT, FQNNGV. The CDR3 DNA reads as TGTGCCAGCAGAATTAGCGGCAGGGGATGGGAAGCTTTCTTT. Amino acid sequence: CASRISGRGWEAFF.

The rearrangement joins TRBV18 to TRBJ2-3; TRBD1 agrees at 7 bases. Trimming cost V 2 bases and J 8 bases; bases outside gene matches: 10. The CDR3 runs to 15 residues. From germline, CDR1 is KGHSH and CDR2 LQKENI. CDR3 sequence: CASSPGGQDGGTQYF. The CDR3 bases are TGTGCCAGCTCACCAGGTGGACAGGACGGCGGTACGCAGTATTTT.

The chain carries TRBV29-1 and TRBJ2-6, with D tentatively TRBD1 (5 bases). Trimming took off 6 bases at V and 0 bases at J, with 9 bases between the two ends. The CDR3 consists of 14 residues. The germline V gene encodes CDR1 SQVTM and CDR2 ANQGSEA. CDR3 sequence (DNA): TGCAGCGTCAGCCAGGGCTCTGGGGCCAACGTCCTGACTTTC. This encodes CSVSQGSGANVLTF.

CDR3 sequence (DNA): TGTGCCAGCAGCTTAGAAGGGACTAGCGGGAGAGATACGCAGTATTTT. It codes for CASSLEGTSGRDTQYF. The V call is TRBV7-6, the J call TRBJ2-3; 14 bases line up with TRBD2. After removal of 1 base from V and 5 bases from J, the junction contained 2 bases not matched to a gene. CDR1 and CDR2 (germline): SGHVS, FNYEAQ. The CDR3 has 16 residues.

The CDR3 protein is CASSFPSGSTDTQYF. In DNA form, the CDR3 reads TGTGCCAGCAGCTTTCCCAGCGGGAGCACAGATACGCAGTATTTT. The J gene is TRBJ2-3, the V gene TRBV5-6; the D gene is possibly TRBD2 (6 bases). V lost 2 bases and J 0 bases, leaving 10 bases between the germline ends. The CDR3 length is 15 residues. Germline V CDR1 and CDR2: SGHDT, YYEEEE.

The rearrangement links TRBV11-2 to TRBJ2-7; TRBD2 is a possible D gene (6 bases). With 5 bases removed from V and 3 bases from J, the gap between germline ends came to 14 bases. CDR1 SGHAT and CDR2 FQNNGV come from the germline V gene. The CDR3 contains 14 residues. CDR3 in amino acids: CASSQSSVDYEQYF. CDR3 DNA: TGTGCCAGCAGCCAATCTAGCGTAGACTACGAGCAGTACTTC.

This chain connects TRBV6-5 to TRBJ1-5; D unresolved. With 6 bases removed from V and 2 bases from J, the gap between germline ends came to 11 bases. CDR3 length equals 14 residues. Looked up from germline, CDR1 is MNHEY and CDR2 is SVGAGI. The CDR3 bases are TGTGCCAGCAGACGCAACCAGGGCAATCAGCCCCAGCATTTT. Amino acids: CASRRNQGNQPQHF.

In the case of this clone: Other DNA sequences of this sample code for an identical CDR3. This chain uses TRBV5-1 with TRBJ1-4, with D unresolved. Per germline, CDR1 SGHRS and CDR2 YFSETQ. This CDR3 is built from 15 residues. Trimming pared 0 bases from V and 2 bases from J, leaving 8 bases between. CDR3 in amino acids: CASSLGSATNEKLFF. The CDR3 coding sequence is TGCGCCAGCAGCTTGGGGAGCGCTACTAATGAAAAACTGTTTTTT.

The chain is built from TRBV30 and TRBJ2-1; D is unclear. The CDR3 has 10 amino acids. V lost 2 bases and J lost 9, with 5 bases in between. CDR1 and CDR2 (germline): GTSNPN, SVGIG (reference sequence). The CDR3 DNA reads as TGTGCCTGGAGTTATTCTGAGCAGTTCTTC. Its protein product is CAWSYSEQFF.

J is TRBJ2-7 and V is TRBV7-9; D perhaps matches TRBD2 (5 bases). V lost 3 bases, J lost 5 bases, and 11 bases lay in between. The CDR3 is 13 residues long. Looked up from germline, CDR1 is SEHNR and CDR2 is FQNEAQ (reference sequence). DNA of the CDR3: TGTGCCAGCAGCTTTCCTAGCCAGGACGAGCAGTACTTC. Translated, it gives CASSFPSQDEQYF. The variable domain in full, with the rest retrieved from reference TRBV7-9 and TRBJ2-7, is DTGVSQNPRHKITKRGQNVTFRCDPISEHNRLYWYRQTLGQGPEFLTYFQNEAQLEKSRLLSDRFSAERPKGSFSTLEIQRTEQGDSAMYLCASSFPSQDEQYFGPGTRLTVT.

V gene TRBV29-1 combines with J gene TRBJ2-1; no reliable D call. V lost 4 bases and J lost 0, with 7 bases in between. This CDR3 region has 13 residues. Germline V gene data show CDR1 as SQVTM and CDR2 as ANQGSEA. The CDR3 is CSVVGSSYNEQFF. The CDR3 nucleotides read TGCAGCGTTGTTGGTAGCTCCTACAATGAGCAGTTCTTC.

The chain links TRBV13 to TRBJ2-5, with D unclear. Germline assignment: CDR1 PRHDT and CDR2 FYEKMQ (reference sequence). This CDR3 comprises 13 residues. With 6 bases removed from V and 4 bases from J, the gap between germline ends came to 12 bases. The CDR3 DNA sequence: TGTGCCAGCAGGGCGGTCTCCCGAGAGACCCAGTACTTC. It is translated as CASRAVSRETQYF.